The T cell receptor (beta chain) under discussion was sequenced for a study of blood T cell repertoires in COVID-19. Study background: Both acute and convalescent COVID-19 samples were obtained from the United States, Italy and Spain. Nucleic acid was either cDNA or gDNA, and it came from T cells, B-cell-depleted T cells, or PBMCs.

V was pared by 7 bases and J by 6 bases, with 16 bases between. This CDR3 has 13 amino acids. The V gene's germline CDR1 is SGHDT and CDR2 YYEEEE. Authors' methods: For nucleated cells, counts were estimated from reference gene primer amplification. Libraries were prepared by immunoSEQ multiplex PCR; TCRdb keeps only in-frame clonotypes and omits some of them. V and J calls and clone size are those listed in that table; D and trimming were worked out from the DNA. The sample has roughly 90,000 clones; around 75% are singletons. Sequenced material: peripheral blood. This chain joins TRBV5-6 and TRBJ1-1; D possibly corresponds to TRBD1 (6 bases). The TCR originated in a woman of 80 years or more with active or convalescent COVID-19. The CDR3 loop reads CASYSTGRPEAFF. CDR3 sequence (DNA): TGTGCCAGCTATTCCACAGGGCGCCCTGAAGCTTTCTTT.